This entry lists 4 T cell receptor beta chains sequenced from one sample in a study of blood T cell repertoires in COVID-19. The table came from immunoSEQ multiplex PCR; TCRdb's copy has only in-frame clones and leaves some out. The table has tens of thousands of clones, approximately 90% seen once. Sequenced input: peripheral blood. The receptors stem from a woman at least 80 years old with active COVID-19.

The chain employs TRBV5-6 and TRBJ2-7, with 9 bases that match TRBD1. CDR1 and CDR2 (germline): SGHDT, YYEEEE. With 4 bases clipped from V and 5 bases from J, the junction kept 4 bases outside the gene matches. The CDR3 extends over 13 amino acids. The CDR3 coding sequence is TGTGCCAGCAGCGTCCGGGACAGGGACGAGCAGTACTTC. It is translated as CASSVRDRDEQYF.

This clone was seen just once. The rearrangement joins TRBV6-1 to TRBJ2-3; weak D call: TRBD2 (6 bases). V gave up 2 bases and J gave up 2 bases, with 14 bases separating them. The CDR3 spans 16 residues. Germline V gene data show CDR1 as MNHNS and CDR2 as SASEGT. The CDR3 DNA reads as TGTGCCAGCAGTGAAAGGGACTTCAAAGTCACAGATACGCAGTATTTT. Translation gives CASSERDFKVTDTQYF.

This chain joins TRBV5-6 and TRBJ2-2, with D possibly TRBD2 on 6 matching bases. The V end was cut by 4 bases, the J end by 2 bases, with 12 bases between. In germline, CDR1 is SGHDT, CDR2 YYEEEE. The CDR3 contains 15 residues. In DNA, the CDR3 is TGTGCCAGCAGCCGGAGCGGGTACAACACCGGGGAGCTGTTTTTT. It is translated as CASSRSGYNTGELFF. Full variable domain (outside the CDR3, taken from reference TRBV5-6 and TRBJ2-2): DAGVTQSPTHLIKTRGQQVTLRCSPKSGHDTVSWYQQALGQGPQFIFQYYEEEERQRGNFPDRFSGHQFPNYSSELNVNALLLGDSALYLCASSRSGYNTGELFFGEGSRLTVL.

CDR3 sequence: CASSPGQPTGELFF. For the CDR3, the DNA is TGTGCCAGCAGCCCGGGACAGCCAACCGGGGAGCTGTTTTTT. The chain is built from TRBV5-8 and TRBJ2-2; 7 bases fit TRBD1. The CDR3 length is 14 residues. Germline V gives CDR1 SGHTS, CDR2 YDEGEE. Trimming removed 4 bases from V and 5 bases from J; junction bases left unmatched: 5.